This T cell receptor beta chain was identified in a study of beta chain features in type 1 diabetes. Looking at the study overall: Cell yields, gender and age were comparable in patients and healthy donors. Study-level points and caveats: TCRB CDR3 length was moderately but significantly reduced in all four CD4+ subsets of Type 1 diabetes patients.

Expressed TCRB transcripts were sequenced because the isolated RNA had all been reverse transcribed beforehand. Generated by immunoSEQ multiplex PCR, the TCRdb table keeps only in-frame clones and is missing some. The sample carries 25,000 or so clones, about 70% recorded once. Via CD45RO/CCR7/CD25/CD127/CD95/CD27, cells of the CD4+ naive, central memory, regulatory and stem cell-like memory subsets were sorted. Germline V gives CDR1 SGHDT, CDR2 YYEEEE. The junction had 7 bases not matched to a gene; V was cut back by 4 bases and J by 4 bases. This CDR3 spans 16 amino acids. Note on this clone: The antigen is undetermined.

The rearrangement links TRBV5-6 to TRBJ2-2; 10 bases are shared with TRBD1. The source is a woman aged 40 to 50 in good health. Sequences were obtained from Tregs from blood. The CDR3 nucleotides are TGTGCCAGCAGCCCGGGACAGGGGCGAAGCACCGGGGAGCTGTTTTTT. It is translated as CASSPGQGRSTGELFF.